This T cell receptor (beta chain) was captured by sequencing in a study of neurological immune-mediated disorders. The germline V gene has CDR1 SGDLS and CDR2 YYNGEE. Trimming shortened V by 1 base and J by 5 bases, and 15 bases separated the two germline ends. There are 15 residues in the CDR3. TCRdb fed the 5' RACE reads into MiXCR, producing one record per CDR3 protein. The top ten hold over 6.5% of the sample, which has some 22,000 distinct CDR3 sequences, 15% to 20% seen once. Ten or more counts support this clonotype. This sequence was found in a woman aged 18-29 years with multiple sclerosis. Sequencing was performed on CD8+ T cells from blood. The chain employs TRBV9 and TRBJ1-1, with D perhaps TRBD1 (6 bases). The CDR3 sequence is CASSVSGGARTEAFF. The CDR3 nucleotides read TGTGCCAGCAGCGTATCTGGGGGGGCGCGAACTGAAGCTTTCTTT.